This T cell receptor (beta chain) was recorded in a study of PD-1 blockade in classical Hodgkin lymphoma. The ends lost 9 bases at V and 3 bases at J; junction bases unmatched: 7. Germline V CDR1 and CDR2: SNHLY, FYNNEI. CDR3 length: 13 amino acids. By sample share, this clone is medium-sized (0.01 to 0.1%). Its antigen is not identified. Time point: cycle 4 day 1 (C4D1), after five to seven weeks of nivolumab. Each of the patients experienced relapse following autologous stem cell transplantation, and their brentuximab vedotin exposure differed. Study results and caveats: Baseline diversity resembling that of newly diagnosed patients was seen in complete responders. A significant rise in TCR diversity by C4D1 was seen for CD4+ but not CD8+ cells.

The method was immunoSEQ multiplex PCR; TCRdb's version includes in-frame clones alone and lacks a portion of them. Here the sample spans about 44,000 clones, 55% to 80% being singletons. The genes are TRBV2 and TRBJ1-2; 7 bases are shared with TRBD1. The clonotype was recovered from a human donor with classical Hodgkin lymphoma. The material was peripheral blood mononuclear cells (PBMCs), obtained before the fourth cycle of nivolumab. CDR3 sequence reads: CASQGGTDYGYTF. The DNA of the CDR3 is TGTGCCAGTCAGGGGGGGACGGACTATGGCTACACCTTC.